This is a list of T cell receptor beta chains from one sample in a study of blood T cell repertoires in COVID-19. Clones were sequenced by immunoSEQ multiplex PCR, and TCRdb holds only the in-frame ones, with some missing. The sample has approximately 350,000 clones, roughly 90% seen once. Sequenced: peripheral blood. Source of these receptors: a woman in her 30s with COVID-19, enrolled during active disease. The CDR3 runs from the conserved cysteine through the conserved F or W. The D gene is left open where the match is weak. The size entry is marked missing in some rows and otherwise reads once, few, many or a size class.

CDR3 protein: CASSLAAGGPRGELFF; CDR3 DNA: TGTGCCAGCAGCTTAGCAGCGGGAGGGCCGAGGGGGGAGCTGTTTTTT; V gene: TRBV11-3; clone size: -; D gene: TRBD2; J gene: TRBJ2-2
CDR3 protein: CAISEPSNGQPQHF; CDR3 DNA: TGTGCCATCAGTGAGCCGAGTAACGGTCAGCCCCAGCATTTT; V gene: TRBV10-3; clone size: -; D gene: -; J gene: TRBJ1-5
CDR3 protein: CASSPRGPGLHF; CDR3 DNA: TGTGCCAGCAGCCCCAGGGGTCCCGGGCTCCACTTT; V gene: TRBV5-8; clone size: -; D gene: -; J gene: TRBJ1-6
CDR3 protein: CASSGGLARNTGELFF; CDR3 DNA: TGCGCCAGCAGCGGGGGACTAGCGAGGAACACCGGGGAGCTGTTTTTT; V gene: TRBV5-1; clone size: -; D gene: TRBD2; J gene: TRBJ2-2
CDR3 protein: CASSQGQGIDTQYF; CDR3 DNA: TGCGCCAGCAGCCAGGGACAGGGGATAGATACGCAGTATTTT; V gene: TRBV5-1; clone size: -; D gene: TRBD1; J gene: TRBJ2-3
CDR3 protein: CASSSGDAAGEKLFF; CDR3 DNA: TGTGCCAGCAGCTCGGGCGATGCGGCGGGTGAAAAACTGTTTTTT; V gene: TRBV7-2; clone size: -; D gene: -; J gene: TRBJ1-4
CDR3 protein: CAIRVRDSVNTEAFF; CDR3 DNA: TGTGCCATCAGGGTCCGGGACAGCGTGAACACTGAAGCTTTCTTT; V gene: TRBV10-3; clone size: -; D gene: TRBD1; J gene: TRBJ1-1
CDR3 protein: CASSTGGRREPLHF; CDR3 DNA: TGTGCCAGCAGTACAGGGGGGAGACGGGAACCCCTCCACTTT; V gene: TRBV28; clone size: -; D gene: TRBD1; J gene: TRBJ1-6
CDR3 protein: CASSQGARAGQPQHF; CDR3 DNA: TGTGCCAGCAGCCAAGGGGCCCGGGCAGGTCAGCCCCAGCATTTT; V gene: TRBV7-8; clone size: -; D gene: -; J gene: TRBJ1-5
CDR3 protein: CATSSTRGQRLYYEQYF; CDR3 DNA: TGTGCCACCAGCTCTACCAGAGGACAGCGGCTCTACTACGAGCAGTACTTC; V gene: TRBV15; clone size: -; D gene: -; J gene: TRBJ2-7
CDR3 protein: CASSQDLGRNQPQHF; CDR3 DNA: TGTGCCAGCAGCCAAGATCTGGGCAGAAATCAGCCCCAGCATTTT; V gene: TRBV4-2; clone size: -; D gene: -; J gene: TRBJ1-5
CDR3 protein: CATSRVLGRSNEKLFF; CDR3 DNA: TGTGCCACCAGCAGAGTCCTGGGGCGGTCTAATGAAAAACTGTTTTTT; V gene: TRBV15; clone size: -; D gene: -; J gene: TRBJ1-4
CDR3 protein: CASSAQAGLNQPQHF; CDR3 DNA: TGTGCCAGTAGTGCCCAAGCAGGCTTAAATCAGCCCCAGCATTTT; V gene: TRBV19; clone size: few; D gene: -; J gene: TRBJ1-5
CDR3 protein: CASRGQGGSGYTF; CDR3 DNA: TGTGCCAGTAGAGGTCAGGGAGGTAGTGGCTACACCTTC; V gene: TRBV19; clone size: -; D gene: -; J gene: TRBJ1-2
CDR3 protein: CASSRLAGGLYNEQFF; CDR3 DNA: TGTGCCAGCAGTAGGCTAGCGGGGGGGCTCTACAATGAGCAGTTCTTC; V gene: TRBV7-2; clone size: -; D gene: TRBD2; J gene: TRBJ2-1
CDR3 protein: CASSLNPGINEQYF; CDR3 DNA: TGTGCCAGCAGCTTGAATCCAGGGATAAACGAGCAGTACTTC; V gene: TRBV5-6; clone size: -; D gene: -; J gene: TRBJ2-7
CDR3 protein: CASSLSAGTGSYEQYF; CDR3 DNA: TGTGCCAGCAGTTTATCCGCAGGGACAGGGTCCTACGAGCAGTACTTC; V gene: TRBV27; clone size: -; D gene: TRBD1; J gene: TRBJ2-7
CDR3 protein: CASSSPGQGYEQYF; CDR3 DNA: TGTGCCAGCAGCTCACCGGGACAGGGTTACGAGCAGTACTTC; V gene: TRBV11-2; clone size: -; D gene: TRBD1; J gene: TRBJ2-7
CDR3 protein: CASSRRQGPNTGELFF; CDR3 DNA: TGTGCCAGCAGCAGACGACAGGGACCAAACACCGGGGAGCTGTTTTTT; V gene: TRBV9; clone size: -; D gene: TRBD1; J gene: TRBJ2-2
CDR3 protein: CASSQGQHQNTEAFF; CDR3 DNA: TGTGCCAGCAGCCAAGGTCAACACCAGAACACTGAAGCTTTCTTT; V gene: TRBV14; clone size: -; D gene: -; J gene: TRBJ1-1
CDR3 protein: CASSPGQQETQYF; CDR3 DNA: TGTGCCAGCTCACCGGGACAGCAAGAGACCCAGTACTTC; V gene: TRBV18; clone size: -; D gene: TRBD1; J gene: TRBJ2-5
CDR3 protein: CAWSSGQGNQPQHF; CDR3 DNA: TGTGCCTGGAGTTCGGGACAGGGAAATCAGCCCCAGCATTTT; V gene: TRBV30; clone size: once; D gene: TRBD1; J gene: TRBJ1-5
CDR3 protein: CSVEYIRDKTYEQYF; CDR3 DNA: TGCAGCGTCGAATACATCCGGGACAAGACTTACGAGCAGTACTTC; V gene: TRBV29-1; clone size: -; D gene: -; J gene: TRBJ2-7
CDR3 protein: CASSETGTGYQPQHF; CDR3 DNA: TGTGCCAGCAGTGAGACCGGGACAGGCTATCAGCCCCAGCATTTT; V gene: TRBV25-1; clone size: -; D gene: TRBD1; J gene: TRBJ1-5
CDR3 protein: CAIWGQGNTGELFF; CDR3 DNA: TGTGCCATCTGGGGACAGGGGAACACCGGGGAGCTGTTTTTT; V gene: TRBV10-3; clone size: -; D gene: TRBD1; J gene: TRBJ2-2
CDR3 protein: CASSSYSRNEQFF; CDR3 DNA: TGTGCCAGCAGTAGCTACTCCAGGAATGAGCAGTTCTTC; V gene: TRBV27; clone size: once; D gene: -; J gene: TRBJ2-1
CDR3 protein: CASRPGQGTDEQFF; CDR3 DNA: TGTGCCAGCAGGCCGGGACAGGGTACCGATGAGCAGTTCTTC; V gene: TRBV6-5; clone size: few; D gene: TRBD1; J gene: TRBJ2-1
CDR3 protein: CASSPTGGGQYF; CDR3 DNA: TGTGCCAGCAGTCCTACAGGGGGCGGGCAGTACTTC; V gene: TRBV27; clone size: -; D gene: TRBD1; J gene: TRBJ2-7
CDR3 protein: CATPGGNYGYTF; CDR3 DNA: TGTGCCACCCCGGGGGGGAACTATGGCTACACCTTC; V gene: TRBV13; clone size: -; D gene: -; J gene: TRBJ1-2
CDR3 protein: CASSPPLARDTQYF; CDR3 DNA: TGTGCCAGCAGCCCTCCCCTCGCCAGGGATACGCAGTATTTT; V gene: TRBV9; clone size: -; D gene: -; J gene: TRBJ2-3
CDR3 protein: CASSRPGQGGSPLHF; CDR3 DNA: TGTGCCAGCAGTAGACCGGGACAGGGGGGTTCACCCCTCCACTTT; V gene: TRBV6-5; clone size: -; D gene: TRBD1; J gene: TRBJ1-6
CDR3 protein: CASSLYGGQIYNEQFF; CDR3 DNA: TGTGCCAGCAGTTTATATGGGGGACAGATCTACAATGAGCAGTTCTTC; V gene: TRBV27; clone size: -; D gene: TRBD1; J gene: TRBJ2-1
CDR3 protein: CASSYQIGRVTDTQYF; CDR3 DNA: TGTGCCAGCAGTTATCAAATAGGGCGGGTCACAGATACGCAGTATTTT; V gene: TRBV6-2/TRBV6-3; clone size: -; D gene: -; J gene: TRBJ2-3
CDR3 protein: CASSGRAGGADTQYF; CDR3 DNA: TGCGCCAGCAGCGGCAGAGCTGGGGGGGCAGATACGCAGTATTTT; V gene: TRBV4-3; clone size: -; D gene: TRBD2; J gene: TRBJ2-3
CDR3 protein: CASSEGGRTVEKLFF; CDR3 DNA: TGTGCCAGCAGTGAAGGAGGCCGGACCGTTGAAAAACTGTTTTTT; V gene: TRBV25-1; clone size: -; D gene: -; J gene: TRBJ1-4
CDR3 protein: CASSYLGLAGVTGELFF; CDR3 DNA: TGTGCCAGCAGTTACCTGGGACTAGCGGGAGTCACCGGGGAGCTGTTTTTT; V gene: TRBV6-2/TRBV6-3; clone size: -; D gene: TRBD2; J gene: TRBJ2-2
CDR3 protein: CASRNSPGQGQETQYF; CDR3 DNA: TGTGCCAGCAGAAATTCTCCGGGACAGGGACAAGAGACCCAGTACTTC; V gene: TRBV6-4; clone size: -; D gene: TRBD1; J gene: TRBJ2-5
CDR3 protein: CASSGSARETDTQYF; CDR3 DNA: TGCGCCAGCAGTGGTTCCGCCCGTGAGACAGATACGCAGTATTTT; V gene: TRBV10-1; clone size: -; D gene: -; J gene: TRBJ2-3
CDR3 protein: CASSSTWDSSGNTIYF; CDR3 DNA: TGTGCCAGCAGCTCGACCTGGGACAGCTCTGGAAACACCATATATTTT; V gene: TRBV11-3; clone size: -; D gene: TRBD1; J gene: TRBJ1-3
CDR3 protein: CASSQDSWTGGTDTQYF; CDR3 DNA: TGTGCCAGCAGCCAAGACTCTTGGACAGGGGGCACAGATACGCAGTATTTT; V gene: TRBV4-2; clone size: -; D gene: TRBD1; J gene: TRBJ2-3
CDR3 protein: CASSYSRYAEQYF; CDR3 DNA: TGTGCCAGCAGTTACTCGAGGTATGCCGAGCAGTACTTC; V gene: TRBV6-5; clone size: -; D gene: -; J gene: TRBJ2-7
CDR3 protein: CASSDFHETAGNTIYF; CDR3 DNA: TGTGCCAGTAGTGATTTCCACGAGACAGCTGGAAACACCATATATTTT; V gene: TRBV19; clone size: -; D gene: -; J gene: TRBJ1-3
CDR3 protein: CASSQLKGQGYQETQYF; CDR3 DNA: TGTGCCAGCAGCCAATTAAAAGGCCAGGGTTACCAAGAGACCCAGTACTTC; V gene: TRBV3-1/TRBV3-2; clone size: -; D gene: -; J gene: TRBJ2-5